These 24 T cell receptor beta chains were all obtained from the same sample, sequenced in a study of blood T cell repertoires in COVID-19. Clones were sequenced by immunoSEQ multiplex PCR, and TCRdb holds only the in-frame ones, with some missing. The table has tens of thousands of clones, 82% seen once. Sequences were obtained from peripheral blood. Receptors originate from a human donor in a cohort sampled during active COVID-19.

This clone occurred once. The V gene is TRBV19, the J gene TRBJ1-6; D may be TRBD1 (6 bases). The CDR3 contains 14 residues. The germline CDR1 and CDR2 sequences are LNHDA and SQIVND (reference sequence). The V and J ends lost 3 bases and 8 bases respectively, with 11 bases between them. The CDR3 protein is CASSIYREDSPLHF. CDR3 DNA sequence: TGTGCCAGTAGTATTTACAGGGAAGATTCACCCCTCCACTTT.

This rearrangement joins TRBV7-9 to TRBJ2-6; 10 positions match TRBD2. The CDR3 contains 16 residues. Germline-derived CDR1 and CDR2 are SEHNR and FQNEAQ (reference sequence). Germline trimming cut 6 bases from V and 3 bases from J; bases unmatched to any gene: 5. CDR3 in DNA: TGTGCCAGCAGGAGCGGGGGGGCCGGTGGGGCCAACGTCCTGACTTTC. Translation gives CASRSGGAGGANVLTF.

The sample holds one count of this clone. This sequence joins TRBV27 and TRBJ2-6; 10 bases line up with TRBD1. The CDR3 runs to 16 residues. The germline V gene encodes CDR1 MNHEY and CDR2 SMNVEV (reference sequence). With 3 bases clipped from V and 3 bases from J, the junction kept 2 bases outside the gene matches. DNA for the CDR3: TGTGCCAGCAGTTTCGGGGACAGGGGTGGGGCCAACGTCCTGACTTTC. Protein sequence: CASSFGDRGGANVLTF.

This clone was recorded a few times. The chain links TRBV3-1 (or the pseudogene TRBV3-2) to TRBJ2-7, with 13 positions matching TRBD2. The length of the CDR3 is 17 residues. Germline CDR1 is LGHDT and CDR2 is YNNKEL (reference sequence). V was pared by 2 bases and J by 2 bases, with 6 bases of the junction left unmatched. The CDR3 is CASSQSPGLAGAYEQYV. The CDR3 nucleotides are TGTGCCAGCAGCCAATCCCCCGGACTAGCGGGGGCCTACGAGCAGTACGTC.

The chain employs TRBV6-1 and TRBJ2-2, with D maybe TRBD2 (6 bases). CDR1 and CDR2 (germline): MNHNS, SASEGT. The CDR3 extends over 16 amino acids. The V gene lost 4 bases and the J gene lost 4 bases, with 16 bases spanning the gap. The CDR3 protein is CASSGSLGTGTGELFF. The CDR3, as DNA: TGTGCCAGCAGTGGGAGCTTGGGGACTGGCACCGGGGAGCTGTTTTTT.

This rearrangement joins TRBV23-1 to TRBJ1-4; a weak D match, TRBD1 (6 bases). TRBV23-1 is designated an ORF whose function remains uncertain. Trimming took off 4 bases at V and 8 bases at J, with 20 bases between the two ends. The CDR3 extends over 16 amino acids. The CDR3 nucleotides read TGCGCCAGCAGTCCCCTGACAGGTTTGATCGGGGAAAAACTGTTTTTT. Its protein product is CASSPLTGLIGEKLFF.

V usage is TRBV12-5 and J usage is TRBJ2-3; D unclear. This CDR3 has 12 amino acids. CDR1 is LGHNT, CDR2 FRNRAP, per germline. Trimming stripped 2 bases from V and 2 bases from J, with 2 bases between. The CDR3 coding sequence is TGTGCTAGTGGTTTGCTCACAGATACGCAGTATTTT. Translating it yields CASGLLTDTQYF.

The chain joins TRBV12-5 to TRBJ1-1; TRBD1 agrees at 11 bases. Trimming took 2 bases from V and 1 from J; bases not matched to a gene: 3. Germline CDR1 is LGHNT and CDR2 is FRNRAP. This CDR3 region has 16 residues. CDR3 residues: CASGLPGTGGNTEAFF. CDR3 nucleotide sequence: TGTGCTAGTGGTTTGCCCGGGACAGGGGGGAACACTGAAGCTTTCTTT.

This clone was observed once. The V call is TRBV24-1, the J call TRBJ1-5; 7 nucleotides agree with TRBD1. The CDR3 has 15 residues. CDR1 KGHDR and CDR2 SFDVKD come from the germline V gene. Losses at the gene ends were 3 bases for V and 9 bases for J; bases not matched to a gene: 10. The CDR3 loop is CATSDRQGPGPPQHF. CDR3 DNA: TGTGCCACCAGTGATAGACAGGGTCCAGGGCCGCCCCAGCATTTT.

This rearrangement joins TRBV29-1 to TRBJ2-3, with TRBD2 matching 7 bases. Per germline, CDR1 SQVTM and CDR2 ANQGSEA. The CDR3 length is 11 residues. V lost 5 bases to trimming and J lost 9 bases; unmatched junction nucleotides: 5. The CDR3 here is CSVSSGGTQYF. The CDR3 DNA is TGCAGCGTTTCTTCCGGGGGGACGCAGTATTTT.

The gene calls are TRBV15 and TRBJ2-7; 13 nucleotides agree with TRBD2. The CDR3 has 16 amino acids. The V gene end was trimmed by 3 bases and the J gene end by 4 bases; junction bases not matched to a gene: 6. Germline-derived CDR1 and CDR2 are LNHNV and YYDKDF (reference sequence). CDR3 protein: CATSRELAGGRYEQYF. The CDR3 DNA follows: TGTGCCACCAGCAGGGAACTAGCGGGGGGGCGGTACGAGCAGTACTTC.

The chain couples TRBV18 to TRBJ2-1, with D perhaps TRBD2 (6 bases). V was trimmed by 4 bases and J by 4 bases, leaving 14 bases between them. CDR3 length: 15 amino acids. CDR1 KGHSH and CDR2 LQKENI come from the germline V gene. The CDR3 is CASSLGLGLYNEQFF. CDR3 sequence (DNA): TGTGCCAGCTCACTGGGACTGGGCCTTTACAATGAGCAGTTCTTC.

The rearrangement joins TRBV11-2 to TRBJ2-5, with TRBD2 as a possible D gene (5 bases). The germline V gene encodes CDR1 SGHAT and CDR2 FQNNGV. The CDR3 has 14 residues. Trimming shortened V by 3 bases and J by 3 bases, and 11 bases separated the two germline ends. Written as DNA, the CDR3 is TGTGCCAGCAGCTTTGGCGGGCGAGAAGAGACCCAGTACTTC. Translated, it gives CASSFGGREETQYF.

The V call is TRBV6-5, the J call TRBJ1-1, with D perhaps matching TRBD1 (5 bases). Trimming cost V 2 bases and J 0 bases, with 13 bases left between them. Germline V gene data show CDR1 as MNHEY and CDR2 as SVGAGI. The CDR3 is 16 amino acids. The CDR3 loop is CASSYGGGGVNTEAFF. In DNA form, the CDR3 reads TGTGCCAGCAGTTACGGGGGAGGTGGGGTGAACACTGAAGCTTTCTTT.

The chain recombines TRBV6-6 with TRBJ1-5; D might be TRBD1 (6 bases). The CDR3 runs to 16 residues. Germline CDR1 reads MNHNY; CDR2 reads SVGAGI (reference sequence). Between the trimmed V and J ends, which lost 7 bases and 0 bases, there was a span of 16 bases. The CDR3: CASNSGDGYSNQPQHF. The CDR3 DNA is TGTGCCAGCAATTCAGGGGACGGATATAGCAATCAGCCCCAGCATTTT.

The chain uses TRBV7-9 and TRBJ1-1; 10 bases align to TRBD1. J was trimmed by 3 bases and V by 7 bases; bases with no gene match: 8. The CDR3 spans 15 residues. Per the germline V gene, CDR1 is SEHNR and CDR2 is FQNEAQ (reference sequence). The CDR3 sequence: CASKGQGKGDTEAFF. The CDR3 DNA sequence: TGTGCCAGCAAGGGACAGGGGAAAGGCGACACTGAAGCTTTCTTT.

V gene TRBV5-6 combines with J gene TRBJ2-3; 8 nucleotides match TRBD1. The CDR3 length is 16 residues. The germline V gene has CDR1 SGHDT and CDR2 YYEEEE. V lost 3 bases, J lost 4 bases, and 10 bases stayed unmatched. The CDR3 region is CASSYDRGTGADTQYF. DNA for the CDR3: TGTGCCAGCAGCTACGACAGGGGCACAGGGGCAGATACGCAGTATTTT.

The chain joins TRBV7-2 to TRBJ2-7; 8 positions agree with TRBD2. The length of the CDR3 is 17 residues. With 1 base clipped from V and 3 bases from J, the junction kept 11 bases outside the gene matches. Germline values: CDR1 SGHTA, CDR2 FQGNSA. CDR3 coding DNA: TGTGCCAGCAGCTTAGTAGGTCTGGCGGGGGGCAGCTACGAGCAGTACTTC. Translated, it gives CASSLVGLAGGSYEQYF. Full variable domain (rest looked up from reference TRBV7-2 and TRBJ2-7): GAGVSQSPSNKVTEKGKDVELRCDPISGHTALYWYRQSLGQGLEFLIYFQGNSAPDKSGLPSDRFSAERTGGSVSTLTIQRTQQEDSAVYLCASSLVGLAGGSYEQYFGPGTRLTVT.

This clone appeared a single time. The chain is built from TRBV15 and TRBJ2-6; D perhaps matches TRBD2 (6 bases). Between the trimmed V and J ends, which lost 1 base and 4 bases, there was a span of 20 bases. The CDR3 has 19 residues. Germline-derived CDR1 and CDR2 are LNHNV and YYDKDF (reference sequence). The CDR3 sequence: CATSRVFAGPPAGANVLTF. As DNA, the CDR3 is TGTGCCACCAGCAGAGTTTTCGCGGGGCCACCGGCCGGGGCCAACGTCCTGACTTTC.

This clone was recorded only once. CDR3 sequence reads: CASSESQSRNSPLHF. The CDR3 DNA is TGTGCCAGCAGTGAGTCACAGAGCCGAAATTCACCCCTCCACTTT. The chain is built from TRBV2 and TRBJ1-6, with D uncertain. The V and J ends lost 3 bases and 7 bases respectively, with 13 bases between them. In germline, CDR1 is SNHLY, CDR2 FYNNEI. The CDR3 runs 15 residues.

CDR3 in DNA: TGTGCCTGGAGTCCAGGGGCGGTGTACACCATATATTTT. Translation gives CAWSPGAVYTIYF. The genes are TRBV30 and TRBJ1-3; tentative D call: TRBD1 (6 bases). Trimming stripped 2 bases from V and 8 bases from J, with 13 bases between. In germline, CDR1 is GTSNPN, CDR2 SVGIG (reference sequence). The CDR3 consists of 13 residues.

The rearrangement uses TRBV6-6 and TRBJ2-5; 9 bases align to TRBD2. Unmatched junction bases numbered 13, after V lost 4 bases and J lost 13 bases. Germline V gene data show CDR1 as MNHNY and CDR2 as SVGAGI (reference sequence). The CDR3 is made up of 14 amino acids. CDR3 coding DNA: TGTGCCAGCAGTTTGGGGGAGCGGGGGGCCGCCTGGTACTTC. Translated, it gives CASSLGERGAAWYF.

J is TRBJ1-2 and V is TRBV5-1, with a weak D call TRBD1 (5 bases). Trimming left V 6 bases short and J 8 bases short, with 20 bases between. CDR1 SGHRS and CDR2 YFSETQ come from the germline V gene. The CDR3 sequence is 14 residues long. CDR3 bases: TGCGCCAGCACCGAAAGCGGCGGGGGTTACGGCTACACCTTC. Translated, it gives CASTESGGGYGYTF.

This chain joins TRBV30 and TRBJ2-6, with D possibly being TRBD2 (5 bases). Germline V gene sequence: CDR1 GTSNPN, CDR2 SVGIG (reference sequence). V was shortened by 4 bases and J by 0 bases, with 13 bases between the two germline ends. The CDR3 consists of 16 residues. The CDR3 sequence: CAWKRRRDSGANVLTF. CDR3 DNA: TGTGCCTGGAAGCGCCGCCGGGACTCTGGGGCCAACGTCCTGACTTTC.